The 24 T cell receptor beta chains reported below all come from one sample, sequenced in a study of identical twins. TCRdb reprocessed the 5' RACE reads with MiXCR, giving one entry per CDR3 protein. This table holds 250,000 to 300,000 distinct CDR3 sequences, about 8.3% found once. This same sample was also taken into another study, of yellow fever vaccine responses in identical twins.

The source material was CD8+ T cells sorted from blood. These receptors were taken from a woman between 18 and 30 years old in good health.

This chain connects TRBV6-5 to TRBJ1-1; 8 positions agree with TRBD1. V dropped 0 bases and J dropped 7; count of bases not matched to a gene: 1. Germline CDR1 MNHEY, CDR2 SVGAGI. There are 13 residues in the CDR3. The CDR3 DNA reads TGTGCCAGCAGTTACTCCGGACAGGGTGAAGCTTTCTTT. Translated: CASSYSGQGEAFF.

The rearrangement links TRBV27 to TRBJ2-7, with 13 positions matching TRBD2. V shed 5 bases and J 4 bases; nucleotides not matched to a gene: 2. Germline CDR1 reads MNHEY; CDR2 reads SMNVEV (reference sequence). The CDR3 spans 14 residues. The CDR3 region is CASSRTSGSYEQYF. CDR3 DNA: TGTGCCAGCAGTCGGACTAGCGGGAGTTACGAGCAGTACTTC.

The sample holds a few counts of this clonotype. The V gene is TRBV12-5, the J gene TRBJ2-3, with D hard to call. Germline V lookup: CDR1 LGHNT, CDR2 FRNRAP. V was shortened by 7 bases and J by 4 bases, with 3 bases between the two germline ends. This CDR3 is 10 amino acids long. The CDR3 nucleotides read TGTGCTAGTGCGGCAGATACGCAGTATTTT. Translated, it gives CASAADTQYF. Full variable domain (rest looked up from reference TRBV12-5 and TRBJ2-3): DARVTQTPRHKVTEMGQEVTMRCQPILGHNTVFWYRQTMMQGLELLAYFRNRAPLDDSGMPKDRFSAEMPDATLATLKIQPSEPRDSAVYFCASAADTQYFGPGTRLTVL.

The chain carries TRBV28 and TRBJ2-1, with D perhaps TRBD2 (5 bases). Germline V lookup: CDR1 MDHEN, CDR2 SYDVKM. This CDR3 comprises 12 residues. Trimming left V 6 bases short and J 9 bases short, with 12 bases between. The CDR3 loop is CASRDLRGEQFF. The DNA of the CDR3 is TGTGCCAGCAGGGATCTTCGGGGTGAGCAGTTCTTC.

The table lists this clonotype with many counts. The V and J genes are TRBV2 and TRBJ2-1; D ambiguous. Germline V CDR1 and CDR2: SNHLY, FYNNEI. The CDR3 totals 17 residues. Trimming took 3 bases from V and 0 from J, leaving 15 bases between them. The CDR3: CASSDPAAASSYNEQFF. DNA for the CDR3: TGTGCCAGCAGTGACCCTGCGGCAGCGAGCTCCTACAATGAGCAGTTCTTC.

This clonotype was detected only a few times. Written as DNA, the CDR3 is TGTGCCATCAGTGAGTTGGGACTAGACGACGACGAGCAGTACTTC. It encodes CAISELGLDDDEQYF. The chain uses TRBV10-3 and TRBJ2-7, with TRBD2 matching 8 bases. J lost 5 bases, V lost 1 base, and 7 bases had no gene match. This CDR3 has 15 amino acids. In germline, CDR1 is ENHRY, CDR2 SYGVKD.

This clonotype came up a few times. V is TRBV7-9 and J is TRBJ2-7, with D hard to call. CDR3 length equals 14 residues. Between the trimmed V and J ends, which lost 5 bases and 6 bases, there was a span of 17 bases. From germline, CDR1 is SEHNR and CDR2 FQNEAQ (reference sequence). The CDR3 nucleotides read TGTGCCAGCAGCCCCCCGGGTAGCTCTGGCGAGCAGTACTTC. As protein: CASSPPGSSGEQYF.

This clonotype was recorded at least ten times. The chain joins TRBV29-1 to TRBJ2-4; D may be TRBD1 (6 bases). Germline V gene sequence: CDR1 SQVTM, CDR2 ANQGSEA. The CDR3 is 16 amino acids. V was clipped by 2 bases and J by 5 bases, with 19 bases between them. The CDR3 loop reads CSVESQAPGVENIQYF. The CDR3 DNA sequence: TGCAGCGTTGAAAGCCAGGCCCCAGGGGTGGAAAACATTCAGTACTTC.

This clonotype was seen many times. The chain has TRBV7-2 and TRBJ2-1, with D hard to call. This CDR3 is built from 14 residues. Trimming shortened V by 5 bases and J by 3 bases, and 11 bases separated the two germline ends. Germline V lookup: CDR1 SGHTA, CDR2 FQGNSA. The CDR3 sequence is CASSPLGLYNEQFF. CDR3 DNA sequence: TGTGCCAGCAGCCCACTTGGGCTCTACAATGAGCAGTTCTTC.

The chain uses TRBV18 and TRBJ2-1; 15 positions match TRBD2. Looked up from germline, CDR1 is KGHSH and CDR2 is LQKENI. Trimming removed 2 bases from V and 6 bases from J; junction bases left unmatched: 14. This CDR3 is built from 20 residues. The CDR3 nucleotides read TGTGCCAGCTCACCAGGACTAGCGGGGGGGCATCGAGGGACAAGCAATGAGCAGTTCTTC. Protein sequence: CASSPGLAGGHRGTSNEQFF.

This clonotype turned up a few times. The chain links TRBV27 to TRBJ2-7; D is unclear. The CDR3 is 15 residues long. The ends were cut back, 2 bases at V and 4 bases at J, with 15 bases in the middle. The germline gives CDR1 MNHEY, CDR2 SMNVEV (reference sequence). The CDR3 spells CASSLGPEVDYEQYF. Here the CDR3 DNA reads TGTGCCAGCAGTTTAGGACCCGAGGTGGATTACGAGCAGTACTTC.

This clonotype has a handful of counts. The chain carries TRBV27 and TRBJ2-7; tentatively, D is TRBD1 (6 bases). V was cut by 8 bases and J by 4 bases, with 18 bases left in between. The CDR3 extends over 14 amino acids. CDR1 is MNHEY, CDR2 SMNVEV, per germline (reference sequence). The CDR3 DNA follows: TGTGCCAGCCAGCGTGAACAGGGTGGGTACGAGCAGTACTTC. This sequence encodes CASQREQGGYEQYF.

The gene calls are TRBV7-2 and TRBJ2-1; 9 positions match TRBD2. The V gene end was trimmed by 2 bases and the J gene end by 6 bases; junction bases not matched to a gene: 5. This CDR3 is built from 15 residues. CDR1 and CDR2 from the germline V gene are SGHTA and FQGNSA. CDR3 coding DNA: TGTGCCAGCAGCTTATTATTAGCGGGGGTCAATGAGCAGTTCTTC. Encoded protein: CASSLLLAGVNEQFF. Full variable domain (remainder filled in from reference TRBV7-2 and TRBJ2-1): GAGVSQSPSNKVTEKGKDVELRCDPISGHTALYWYRQSLGQGLEFLIYFQGNSAPDKSGLPSDRFSAERTGGSVSTLTIQRTQQEDSAVYLCASSLLLAGVNEQFFGPGTRLTVL.

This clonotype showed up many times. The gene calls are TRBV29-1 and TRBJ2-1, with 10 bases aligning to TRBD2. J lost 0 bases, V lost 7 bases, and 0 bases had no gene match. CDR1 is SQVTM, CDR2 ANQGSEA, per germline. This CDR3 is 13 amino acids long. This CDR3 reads CSEREGSYNEQFF. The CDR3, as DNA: TGCAGCGAGCGGGAGGGCTCCTACAATGAGCAGTTCTTC.

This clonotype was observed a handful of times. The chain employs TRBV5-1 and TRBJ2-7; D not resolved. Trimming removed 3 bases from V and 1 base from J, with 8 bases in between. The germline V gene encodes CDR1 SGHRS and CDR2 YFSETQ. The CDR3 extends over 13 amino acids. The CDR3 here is CASSYGDSYEQYF. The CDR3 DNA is TGCGCCAGCAGCTATGGCGATTCCTACGAGCAGTACTTC.

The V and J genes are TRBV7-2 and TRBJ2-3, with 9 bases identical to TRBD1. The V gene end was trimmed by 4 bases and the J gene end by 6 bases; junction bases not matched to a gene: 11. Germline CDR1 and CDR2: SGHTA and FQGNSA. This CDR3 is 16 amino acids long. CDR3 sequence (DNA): TGTGCCAGCAGCTCAACACAGGGGGCGGATCGTGATACGCAGTATTTT. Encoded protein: CASSSTQGADRDTQYF.

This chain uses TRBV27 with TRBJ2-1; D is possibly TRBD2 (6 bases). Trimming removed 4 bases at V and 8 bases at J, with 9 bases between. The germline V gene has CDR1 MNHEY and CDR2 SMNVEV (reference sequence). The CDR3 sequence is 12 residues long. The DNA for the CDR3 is TGTGCCAGCAGTTGGATAGCGGATGAGCAGTTCTTC. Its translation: CASSWIADEQFF.

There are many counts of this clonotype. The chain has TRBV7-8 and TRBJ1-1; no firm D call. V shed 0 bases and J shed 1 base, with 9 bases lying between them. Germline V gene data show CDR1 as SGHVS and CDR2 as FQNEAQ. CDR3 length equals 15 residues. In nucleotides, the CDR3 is TGTGCCAGCAGCTTAGCGCGGCCAGAGAACACTGAAGCTTTCTTT. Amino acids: CASSLARPENTEAFF.

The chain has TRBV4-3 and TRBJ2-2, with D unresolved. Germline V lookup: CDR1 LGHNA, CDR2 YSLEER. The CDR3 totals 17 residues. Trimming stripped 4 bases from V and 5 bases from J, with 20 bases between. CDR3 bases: TGCGCCAGCAGCCTGGCCAGGAGCCTTCCACAGACCGGGGAGCTGTTTTTT. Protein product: CASSLARSLPQTGELFF.

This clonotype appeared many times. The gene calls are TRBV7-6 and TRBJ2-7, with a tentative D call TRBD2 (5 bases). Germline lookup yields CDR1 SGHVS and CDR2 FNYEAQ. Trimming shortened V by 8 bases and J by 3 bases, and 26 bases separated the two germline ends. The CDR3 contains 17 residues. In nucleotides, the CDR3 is TGTGCCAGCGTCTCGGAGGCGGAGACCTATTCTTGCTACGAGCAGTACTTC. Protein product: CASVSEAETYSCYEQYF.

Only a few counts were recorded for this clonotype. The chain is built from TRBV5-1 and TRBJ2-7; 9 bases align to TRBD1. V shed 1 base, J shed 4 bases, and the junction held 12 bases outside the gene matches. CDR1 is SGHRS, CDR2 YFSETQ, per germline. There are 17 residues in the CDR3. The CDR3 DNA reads TGCGCCAGCAGCTTGCCCTCGGGACAGGGCTTAACTTACGAGCAGTACTTC. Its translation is CASSLPSGQGLTYEQYF. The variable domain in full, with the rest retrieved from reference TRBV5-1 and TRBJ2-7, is KAGVTQTPRYLIKTRGQQVTLSCSPISGHRSVSWYQQTPGQGLQFLFEYFSETQRNKGNFPGRFSGRQFSNSRSEMNVSTLELGDSALYLCASSLPSGQGLTYEQYFGPGTRLTVT.

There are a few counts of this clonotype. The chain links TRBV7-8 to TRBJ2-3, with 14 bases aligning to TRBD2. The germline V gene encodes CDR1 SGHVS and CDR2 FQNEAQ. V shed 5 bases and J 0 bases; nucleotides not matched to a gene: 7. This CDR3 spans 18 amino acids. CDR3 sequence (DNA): TGTGCCAGCAGCCAGACTAGCGGGGGGGAAGAAAGCACAGATACGCAGTATTTT. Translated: CASSQTSGGEESTDTQYF.

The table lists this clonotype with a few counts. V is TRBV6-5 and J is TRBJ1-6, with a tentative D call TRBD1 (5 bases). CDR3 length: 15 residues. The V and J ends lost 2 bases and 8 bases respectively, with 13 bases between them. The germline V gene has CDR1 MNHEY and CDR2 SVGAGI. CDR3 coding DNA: TGTGCCAGCAGTTACAATGGGGGGTTGGATTCACCCCTCCACTTT. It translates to CASSYNGGLDSPLHF.

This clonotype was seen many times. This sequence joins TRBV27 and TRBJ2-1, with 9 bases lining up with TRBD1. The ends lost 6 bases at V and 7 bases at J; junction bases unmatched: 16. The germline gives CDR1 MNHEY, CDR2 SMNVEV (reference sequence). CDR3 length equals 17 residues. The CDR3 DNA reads TGTGCCAGCAGACTGATCCCCGGGACAGGGATGACAAATGAGCAGTTCTTC. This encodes CASRLIPGTGMTNEQFF.